The clone carrying this T cell receptor beta chain was observed a few times. The antigen remains undetermined. The CDR3 has 14 amino acids. V gave up 8 bases and J gave up 8 bases, with 22 bases separating them. Germline V gene sequence: CDR1 SGDLS, CDR2 YYNGEE. These data come from a study of T-cell memory formation after mild COVID-19. Looking at the study overall: Largely donor-specific sequence clusters came from a couple of donors. Study results and caveats: Pre-infection memory carried some responding clones, suggesting that cross-reactive memory joined. Whereas later expanders leaned CD4+, clones contracting day 15 to 85 showed a balanced CD4/CD8 makeup. Among CD4+ contracting clones, most were CM and EM, and CD8+ ones EMRA.

TCRdb re-analysed the 5' RACE reads in MiXCR, keeping a single row per CDR3 protein. The table shows 250,000 to 300,000 distinct CDR3 sequences, with roughly 15% occurring only once. The TCR sequence derives from a young man who had mild COVID-19 (a few samples of this study predate the infection). Cell type and time point are not known. The sequencing input was PBMCs or a T cell subset sorted from them (not recorded which). The rearrangement links TRBV9 to TRBJ1-2; tentatively, D is TRBD1 (6 bases). The CDR3 DNA is TGTGCCAGTAGACCGGGACACCACTATGCGGGCTACACCTTC. Protein product: CASRPGHHYAGYTF.